This TCR beta chain was captured by sequencing in a study of Graves' ophthalmopathy and Graves' hyperthyroidism. Amplified TCR beta CDR3 regions were obtained using RNA transcripts as template. HTBI primers served in a first-round RT-PCR, which a second-round multiplex PCR followed. TCRdb re-derived calls from the multiplex PCR reads in MiXCR, one entry per CDR3 protein. This repertoire shows around 40,000 distinct CDR3 sequences, around 52% found once; its top ten account for roughly 18%. This clonotype showed up just once. Germline CDR1 reads SQVTM; CDR2 reads ANQGSEA. The V and J ends lost 5 bases and 15 bases respectively, with 20 bases between them. This CDR3 region has 12 residues.

The gene calls are TRBV29-1 and TRBJ2-1; TRBD2 might be the D (6 bases). The specimen was peripheral blood. The TCR originated in an adult man with Graves' ophthalmopathy. The chain's CDR3 is CSVSGWGERGFF. The CDR3 DNA follows: TGCAGCGTTAGCGGTTGGGGGGAACGGGGGTTCTTC.